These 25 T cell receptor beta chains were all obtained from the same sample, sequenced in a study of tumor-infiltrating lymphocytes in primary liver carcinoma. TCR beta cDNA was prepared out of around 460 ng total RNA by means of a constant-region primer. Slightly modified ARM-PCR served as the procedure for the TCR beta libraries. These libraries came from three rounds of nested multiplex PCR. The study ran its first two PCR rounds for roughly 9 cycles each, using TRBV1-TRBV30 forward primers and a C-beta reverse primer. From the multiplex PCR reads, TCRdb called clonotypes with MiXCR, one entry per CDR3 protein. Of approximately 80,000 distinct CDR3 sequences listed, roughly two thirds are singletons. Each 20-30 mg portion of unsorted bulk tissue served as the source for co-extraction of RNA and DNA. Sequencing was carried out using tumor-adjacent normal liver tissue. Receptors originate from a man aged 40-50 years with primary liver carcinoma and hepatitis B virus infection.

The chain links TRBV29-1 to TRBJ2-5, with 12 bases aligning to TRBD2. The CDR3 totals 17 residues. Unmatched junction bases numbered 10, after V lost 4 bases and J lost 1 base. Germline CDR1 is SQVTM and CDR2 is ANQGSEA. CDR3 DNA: TGCAGCGTTGTACTAGCGGGAGGCCGCTTAAGCCAAGAGACCCAGTACTTC. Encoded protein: CSVVLAGGRLSQETQYF.

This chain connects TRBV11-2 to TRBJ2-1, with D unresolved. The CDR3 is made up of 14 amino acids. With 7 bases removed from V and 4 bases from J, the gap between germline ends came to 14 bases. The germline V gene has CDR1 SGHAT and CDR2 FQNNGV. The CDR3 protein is CASNCSGVYNEQFF. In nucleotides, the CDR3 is TGTGCCAGCAACTGCTCTGGGGTATACAATGAGCAGTTCTTC.

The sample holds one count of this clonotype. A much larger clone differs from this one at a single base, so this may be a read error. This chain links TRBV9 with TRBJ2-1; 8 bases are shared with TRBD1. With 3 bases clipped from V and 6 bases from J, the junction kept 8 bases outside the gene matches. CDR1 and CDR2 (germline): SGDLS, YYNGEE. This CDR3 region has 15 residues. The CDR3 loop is CASSAGQGATNEQFF. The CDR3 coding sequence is TGTGCCAGCAGCGCGGGCCAGGGGGCGACCAATGAGCAGTTCTTC.

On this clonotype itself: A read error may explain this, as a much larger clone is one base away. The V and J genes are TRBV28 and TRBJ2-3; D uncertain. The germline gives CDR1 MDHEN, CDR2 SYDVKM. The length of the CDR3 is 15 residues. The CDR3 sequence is CTSSLPTELTDTQYF. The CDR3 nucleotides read TGTACCAGCAGTTTGCCGACGGAGTTAACAGATACGCAGTATTTT.

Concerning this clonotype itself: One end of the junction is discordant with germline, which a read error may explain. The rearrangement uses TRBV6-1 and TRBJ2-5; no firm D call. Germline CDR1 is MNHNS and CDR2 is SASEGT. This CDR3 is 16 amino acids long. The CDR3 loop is CAGSEIVLTNQETQYF. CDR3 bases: TGTGCCGGCAGTGAAATTGTTCTAACGAACCAAGAGACCCAGTACTTC.

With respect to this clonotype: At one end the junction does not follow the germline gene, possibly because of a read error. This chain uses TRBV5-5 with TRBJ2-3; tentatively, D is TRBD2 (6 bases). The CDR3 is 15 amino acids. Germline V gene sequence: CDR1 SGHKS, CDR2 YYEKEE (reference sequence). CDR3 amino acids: CASSLFAGTPDTHYF. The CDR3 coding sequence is TGTGCCAGCAGCTTGTTTGCGGGAACCCCAGATACGCATTATTTT.

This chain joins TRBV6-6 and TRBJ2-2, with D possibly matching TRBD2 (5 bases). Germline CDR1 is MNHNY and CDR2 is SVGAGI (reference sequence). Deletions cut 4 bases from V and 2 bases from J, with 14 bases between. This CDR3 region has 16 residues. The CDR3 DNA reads TGTGCCAGCAGTTCTCCTAGCAGAAGTAACACCGGGGAGCTGTTTTTT. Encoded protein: CASSSPSRSNTGELFF.

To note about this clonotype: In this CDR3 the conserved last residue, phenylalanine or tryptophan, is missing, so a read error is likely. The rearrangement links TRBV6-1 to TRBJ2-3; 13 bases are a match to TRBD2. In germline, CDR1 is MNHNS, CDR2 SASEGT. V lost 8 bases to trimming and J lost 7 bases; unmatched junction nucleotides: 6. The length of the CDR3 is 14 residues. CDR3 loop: CASGLAGETYTQYL. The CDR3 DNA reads TGTGCCAGCGGACTAGCGGGAGAAACATATACGCAGTATCTT.

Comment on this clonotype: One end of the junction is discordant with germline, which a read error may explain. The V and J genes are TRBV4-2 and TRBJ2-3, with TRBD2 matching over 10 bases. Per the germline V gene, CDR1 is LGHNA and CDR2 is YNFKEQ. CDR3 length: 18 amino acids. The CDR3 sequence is CANSQVAPLAGATDTQYF. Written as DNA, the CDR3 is TGTGCCAACAGCCAAGTGGCGCCTCTAGCGGGAGCGACAGATACGCAGTATTTT.

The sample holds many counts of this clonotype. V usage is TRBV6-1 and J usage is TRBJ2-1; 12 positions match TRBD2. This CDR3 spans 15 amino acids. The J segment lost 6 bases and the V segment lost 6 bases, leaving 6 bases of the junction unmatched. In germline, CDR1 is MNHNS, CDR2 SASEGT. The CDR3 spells CASRDRLAGANEQFF. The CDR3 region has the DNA TGTGCCAGCAGAGACAGACTAGCGGGAGCCAATGAGCAGTTCTTC.

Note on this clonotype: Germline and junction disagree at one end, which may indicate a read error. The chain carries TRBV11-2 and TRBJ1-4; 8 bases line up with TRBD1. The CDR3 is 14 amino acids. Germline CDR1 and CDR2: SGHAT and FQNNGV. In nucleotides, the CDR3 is TGTGCCAACAGCTTAGGGCAGGGGGCTGAAAAACTGTTTTTT. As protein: CANSLGQGAEKLFF.

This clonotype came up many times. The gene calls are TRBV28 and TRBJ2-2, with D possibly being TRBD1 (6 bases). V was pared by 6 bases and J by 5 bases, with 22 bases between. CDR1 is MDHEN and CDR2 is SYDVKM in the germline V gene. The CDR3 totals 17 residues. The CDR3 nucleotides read TGTGCCAGCAGGCGGATAGGGGGAGTTTCGGGAACCGGGGAGCTGTTTTTT. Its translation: CASRRIGGVSGTGELFF.

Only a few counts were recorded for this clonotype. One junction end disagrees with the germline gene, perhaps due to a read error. CDR3 bases: TGCAGCGATGAAGGGCTAGCGGGAGGTACCACCGGGGAGCTGTTTTTT. As protein: CSDEGLAGGTTGELFF. The V and J genes are TRBV29-1 and TRBJ2-2, with 11 bases identical to TRBD2. Germline lookup yields CDR1 SQVTM and CDR2 ANQGSEA. CDR3 length: 16 amino acids.

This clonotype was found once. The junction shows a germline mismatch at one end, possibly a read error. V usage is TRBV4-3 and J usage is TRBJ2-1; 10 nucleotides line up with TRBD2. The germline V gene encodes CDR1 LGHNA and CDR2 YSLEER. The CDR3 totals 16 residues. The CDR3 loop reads CASSPVGLALNNKQFF. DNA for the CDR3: TGCGCCAGCAGCCCTGTGGGACTAGCGCTGAACAATAAGCAGTTCTTC.

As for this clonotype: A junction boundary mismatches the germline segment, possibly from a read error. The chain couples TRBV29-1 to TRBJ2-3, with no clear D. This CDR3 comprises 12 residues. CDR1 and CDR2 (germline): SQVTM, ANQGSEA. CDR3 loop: CSVGTYTDTLYF. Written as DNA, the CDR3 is TGCAGCGTTGGAACATACACAGATACGCTGTATTTT.

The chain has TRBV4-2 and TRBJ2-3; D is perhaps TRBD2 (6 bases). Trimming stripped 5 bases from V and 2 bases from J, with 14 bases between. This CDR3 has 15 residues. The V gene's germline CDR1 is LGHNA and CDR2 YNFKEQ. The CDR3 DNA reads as TGTGCCAGCAGCGACCGGGACTTGATCACAGATACGCAGTATTTT. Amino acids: CASSDRDLITDTQYF.

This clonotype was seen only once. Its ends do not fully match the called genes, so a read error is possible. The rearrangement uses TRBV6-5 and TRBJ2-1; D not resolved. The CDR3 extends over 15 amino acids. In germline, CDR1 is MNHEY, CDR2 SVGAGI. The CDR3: CASSSGPSSFNEQLF. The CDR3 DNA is TGTGCCAGCAGTTCGGGCCCGAGCTCCTTCAATGAGCAGCTCTTC.

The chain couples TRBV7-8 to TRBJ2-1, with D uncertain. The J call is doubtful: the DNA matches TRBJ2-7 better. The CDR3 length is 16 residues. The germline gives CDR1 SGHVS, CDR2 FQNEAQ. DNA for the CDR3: TGTGCCAGCCGCTCTGACTTCGGCGGTATCTACAATGAGCAGTACTTC. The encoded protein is CASRSDFGGIYNEQYF.

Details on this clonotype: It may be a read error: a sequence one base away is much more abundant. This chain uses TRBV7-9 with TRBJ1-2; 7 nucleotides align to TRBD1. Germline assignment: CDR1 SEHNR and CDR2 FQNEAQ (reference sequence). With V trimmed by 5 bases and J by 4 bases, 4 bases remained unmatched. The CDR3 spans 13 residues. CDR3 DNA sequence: TGTGCCAGCAGCCCGGGACAGTCCTATGGCTACACCTTC. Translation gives CASSPGQSYGYTF.

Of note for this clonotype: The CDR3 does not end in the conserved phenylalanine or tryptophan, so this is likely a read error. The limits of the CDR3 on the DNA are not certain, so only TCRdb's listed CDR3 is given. The CDR3 loop is CASIKGQGTGEAIL. V gene TRBV11-2 combines with J gene TRBJ1-1; the table assigns TRBD1, which was not confirmed against the DNA. Germline CDR1 reads SGHAT; CDR2 reads FQNNGV. The CDR3 spans 14 amino acids, including both terminal residues.

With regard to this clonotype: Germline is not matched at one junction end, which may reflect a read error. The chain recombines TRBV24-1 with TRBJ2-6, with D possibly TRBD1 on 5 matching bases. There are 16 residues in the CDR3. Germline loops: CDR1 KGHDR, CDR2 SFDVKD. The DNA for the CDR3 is TGTGCCACCAGTGAGAATCAAATCTCTGGGGCCAACATCCTGACTTTC. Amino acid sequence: CATSENQISGANILTF.

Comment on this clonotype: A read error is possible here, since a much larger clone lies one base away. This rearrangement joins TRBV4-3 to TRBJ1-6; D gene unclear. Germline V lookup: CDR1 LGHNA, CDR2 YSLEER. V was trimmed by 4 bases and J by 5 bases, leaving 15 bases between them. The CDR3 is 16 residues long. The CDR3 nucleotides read TGCGCCAGCAGCCGAGCACAAACCGTCGATAATTCACCCCTCCACTTT. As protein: CASSRAQTVDNSPLHF.

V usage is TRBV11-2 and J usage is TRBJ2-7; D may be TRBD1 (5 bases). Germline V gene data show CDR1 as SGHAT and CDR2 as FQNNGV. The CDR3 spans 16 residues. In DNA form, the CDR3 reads TGTACCGACAGCTTAGAGATGGCACCAAAACCCTACGAGCAGTACTTC. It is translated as CTDSLEMAPKPYEQYF.

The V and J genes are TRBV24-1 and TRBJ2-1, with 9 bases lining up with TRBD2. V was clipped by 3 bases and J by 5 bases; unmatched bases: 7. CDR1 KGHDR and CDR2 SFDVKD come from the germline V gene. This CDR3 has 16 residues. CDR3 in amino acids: CATSDSGRRIDNEQFF. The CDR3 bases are TGTGCCACCAGTGATAGCGGGAGGCGCATTGACAATGAGCAGTTCTTC.

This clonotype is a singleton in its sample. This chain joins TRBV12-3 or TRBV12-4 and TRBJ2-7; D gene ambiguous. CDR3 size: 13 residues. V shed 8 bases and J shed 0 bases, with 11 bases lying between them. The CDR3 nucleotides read TGTGCCAGCTGTGAAAGCATCTCCTACGAGCAGTACTTC. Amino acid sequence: CASCESISYEQYF.